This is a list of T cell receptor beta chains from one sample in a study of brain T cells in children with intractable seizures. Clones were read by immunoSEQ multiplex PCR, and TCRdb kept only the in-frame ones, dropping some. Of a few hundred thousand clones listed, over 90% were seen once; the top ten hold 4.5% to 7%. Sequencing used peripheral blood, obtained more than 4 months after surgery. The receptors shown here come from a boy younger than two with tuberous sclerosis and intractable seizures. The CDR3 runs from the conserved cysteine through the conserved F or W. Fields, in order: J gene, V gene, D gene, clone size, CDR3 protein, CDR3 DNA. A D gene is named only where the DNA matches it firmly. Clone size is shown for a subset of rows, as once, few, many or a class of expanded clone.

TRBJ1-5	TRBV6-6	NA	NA	CASSYLSQNSNQPQHF	TGTGCCAGCAGTTACCTGTCGCAAAATAGCAATCAGCCCCAGCATTTT
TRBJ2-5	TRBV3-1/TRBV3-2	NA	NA	CASSLGLSETQYF	TGTGCCAGCAGCCTGGGACTTTCAGAGACCCAGTACTTC
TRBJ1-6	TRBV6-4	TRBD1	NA	CASSETGASPLHF	TGTGCCAGCAGTGAAACAGGGGCTTCACCCCTCCACTTT
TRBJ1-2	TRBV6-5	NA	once	CASSLTGYGYTF	TGTGCCAGCAGTTTAACAGGCTATGGCTACACCTTC
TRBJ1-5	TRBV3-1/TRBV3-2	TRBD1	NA	CASSQGVSARGVQPQHF	TGTGCCAGCAGCCAAGGGGTTAGCGCCAGGGGGGTTCAGCCCCAGCATTTT
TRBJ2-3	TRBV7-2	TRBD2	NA	CASSLDPSGGANTQYF	TGTGCCAGCAGCTTAGATCCTAGCGGGGGGGCCAATACGCAGTATTTT
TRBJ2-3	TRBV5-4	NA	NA	CAGRGVGTDTQYF	TGTGCCGGCAGGGGGGTAGGAACAGATACGCAGTATTTT
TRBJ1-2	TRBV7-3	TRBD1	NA	CASSLTGRGPGYTF	TGTGCCAGCAGCTTAACGGGCAGGGGGCCCGGCTACACCTTC
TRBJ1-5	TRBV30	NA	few	CAWSLGDGSQPQHF	TGTGCCTGGAGTTTAGGCGACGGGAGTCAGCCCCAGCATTTT
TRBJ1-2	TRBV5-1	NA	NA	CASSFGGPGYGYTF	TGCGCCAGCAGCTTCGGGGGACCGGGCTATGGCTACACCTTC
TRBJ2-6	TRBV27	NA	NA	CASRTGGARSGANVLTF	TGTGCCAGCAGAACCGGGGGCGCTCGCTCTGGGGCCAACGTCCTGACTTTC
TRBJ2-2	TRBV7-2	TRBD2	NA	CASSFWTRGGRAGELFF	TGTGCCAGCAGCTTTTGGACGCGGGGGGGCCGAGCCGGGGAGCTGTTTTTT
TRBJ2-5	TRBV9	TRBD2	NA	CASSESGGQETQYF	TGTGCCAGCAGCGAGAGCGGGGGGCAAGAGACCCAGTACTTC
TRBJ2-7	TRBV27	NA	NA	CASSLTGTAAYEQYF	TGTGCCAGCAGCCTGACAGGGACTGCCGCCTACGAGCAGTACTTC
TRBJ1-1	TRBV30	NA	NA	CAREAGLEAFF	TGTGCCAGAGAGGCGGGGCTAGAAGCTTTCTTT
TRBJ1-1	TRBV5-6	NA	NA	CASSLVRGMNTEAFF	TGTGCCAGCAGCTTGGTTCGCGGGATGAACACTGAAGCTTTCTTT
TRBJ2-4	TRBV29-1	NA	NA	CSVDPGAGDIQYF	TGCAGCGTTGATCCGGGGGCCGGGGACATTCAGTACTTC
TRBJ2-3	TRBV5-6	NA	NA	CASSLVGSGTDTQYF	TGTGCCAGCAGCTTGGTGGGGTCTGGCACAGATACGCAGTATTTT
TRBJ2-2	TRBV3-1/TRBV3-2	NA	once	CASSQAGGVNTGELFF	TGTGCCAGCAGCCAAGCTGGAGGTGTGAACACCGGGGAGCTGTTTTTT
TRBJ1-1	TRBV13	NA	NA	CASSTPTGEAFF	TGTGCCAGCAGCACCCCGACAGGTGAAGCTTTCTTT
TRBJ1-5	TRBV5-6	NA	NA	CASSTSTGSNQPQHF	TGTGCCAGCAGCACGTCGACGGGGAGCAATCAGCCCCAGCATTTT
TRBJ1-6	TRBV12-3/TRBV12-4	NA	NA	CASSLVLGSPLHF	TGTGCCAGCAGTTTAGTTCTGGGCTCACCCCTCCACTTT
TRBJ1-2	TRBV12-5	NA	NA	CASDGDGYTF	TGTGCTAGTGACGGAGATGGCTACACCTTC
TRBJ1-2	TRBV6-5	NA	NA	CASAGTLDYGYTF	TGTGCCAGCGCCGGGACCTTAGATTATGGCTACACCTTC
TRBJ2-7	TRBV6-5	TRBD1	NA	CASSSGQVAYEQYF	TGTGCCAGCAGTTCCGGACAGGTTGCCTACGAGCAGTACTTC
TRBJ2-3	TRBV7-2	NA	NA	CASSLDSRTDTQYF	TGTGCCAGCAGCTTAGACTCCCGCACAGATACGCAGTATTTT
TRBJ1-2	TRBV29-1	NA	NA	CSVGVGYTF	TGCAGCGTTGGGGTCGGCTACACCTTC
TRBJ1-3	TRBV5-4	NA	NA	CASSLAVSGNTIYF	TGTGCCAGCAGCTTGGCAGTCTCTGGAAACACCATATATTTT
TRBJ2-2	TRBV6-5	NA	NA	CASRRGRELFF	TGTGCCAGCAGGCGGGGAAGGGAGCTGTTTTTT
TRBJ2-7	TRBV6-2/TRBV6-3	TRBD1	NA	CASSYGDRDYEQYF	TGTGCCAGCAGTTACGGGGACAGGGACTACGAGCAGTACTTC
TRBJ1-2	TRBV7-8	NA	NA	CASSFKTDHGYTF	TGTGCCAGCAGCTTTAAGACAGATCATGGCTACACCTTC
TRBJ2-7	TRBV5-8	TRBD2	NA	CASSSFGGSYEQYF	TGTGCCAGCAGCTCCTTCGGGGGGTCCTACGAGCAGTACTTC
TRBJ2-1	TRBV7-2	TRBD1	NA	CASSWTGGYNEQFF	TGTGCCAGCAGCTGGACAGGGGGCTACAATGAGCAGTTCTTC
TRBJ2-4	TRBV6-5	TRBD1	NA	CASTEFETGGNIQYF	TGTGCCAGCACCGAATTCGAGACAGGGGGCAACATTCAGTACTTC
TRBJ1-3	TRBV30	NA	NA	CAWSVRSPASGNTIYF	TGTGCCTGGAGTGTACGCAGCCCGGCGTCTGGAAACACCATATATTTT
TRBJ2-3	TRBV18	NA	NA	CASSPGLRGVRSTDTQYF	TGTGCCAGCTCACCAGGCTTGAGGGGGGTAAGGTCCACAGATACGCAGTATTTT
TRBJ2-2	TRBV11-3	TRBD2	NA	CASSLLGLAGNTGELFF	TGTGCCAGCAGCTTGCTGGGACTAGCGGGGAACACCGGGGAGCTGTTTTTT
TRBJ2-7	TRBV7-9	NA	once	CASSLPTAAYEQYF	TGTGCCAGCAGCCTTCCAACAGCCGCCTACGAGCAGTACTTC
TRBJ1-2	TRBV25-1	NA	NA	CASSEEGAGRGYTF	TGTGCCAGCAGTGAAGAGGGCGCGGGAAGGGGCTACACCTTC
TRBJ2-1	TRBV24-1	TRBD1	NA	CATSDPDRGRGYNEQFF	TGTGCCACCAGTGACCCTGACAGGGGCAGGGGCTACAATGAGCAGTTCTTC
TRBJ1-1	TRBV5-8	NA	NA	CASRSRLDTEAFF	TGTGCCAGCAGATCTAGGTTAGACACTGAAGCTTTCTTT
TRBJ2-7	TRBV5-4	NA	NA	CASSPKTGRGYEQYF	TGTGCCAGCAGCCCAAAGACAGGGAGGGGATACGAGCAGTACTTC
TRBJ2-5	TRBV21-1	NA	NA	CASSKSPTSGVQETQYF	TGTGCCAGCAGCAAATCCCCGACTAGCGGGGTACAAGAGACCCAGTACTTC
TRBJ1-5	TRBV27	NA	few	CASSPAGEGNQPQHF	TGTGCCAGCAGTCCTGCGGGGGAGGGCAATCAGCCCCAGCATTTT
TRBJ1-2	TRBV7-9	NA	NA	CASSLEYGYTF	TGTGCCAGCAGCCTAGAATATGGCTACACCTTC
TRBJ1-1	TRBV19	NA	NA	CASSRLLWLGATEAFF	TGTGCCAGTAGCCGTCTCTTATGGTTGGGGGCCACTGAAGCTTTCTTT
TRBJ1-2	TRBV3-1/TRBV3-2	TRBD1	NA	CASEGKNRGYGYTF	TGTGCCAGCGAGGGGAAGAACAGGGGCTATGGCTACACCTTC
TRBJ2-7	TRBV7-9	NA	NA	CASSLAGPSYEQYF	TGTGCCAGCAGCTTAGCGGGCCCCTCCTACGAGCAGTACTTC